Listed here is a single TCR beta chain. Original handling: Amplification from reference gene primers served as the basis for estimated nucleated cell counts. TCRdb keeps only in-frame clones here, not all; method: immunoSEQ multiplex PCR. V, J and clone size reflect that table, while D and trimming were determined from the DNA. Of about 87,000 clones listed, roughly 84% are singletons. CDR1 and CDR2 (germline): SGHAT, FQNNGV. The CDR3 contains 13 residues. Losses at the gene ends were 4 bases for V and 5 bases for J; bases not matched to a gene: 5. Seattle participants joined during active infection and were tracked over time. These data belong to a study of blood T cell repertoires in COVID-19. About the research overall: COVID-19 samples collected from the United States, Italy and Spain covered acute and convalescent phases.

The source is a woman aged 80 or older with COVID-19, enrolled during active disease. The chain couples TRBV11-2 to TRBJ2-7, with 7 bases aligning to TRBD2. Input material: peripheral blood. The DNA of the CDR3 is TGTGCCAGCAGCTCCCGGGAGGATGACGAGCAGTACTTC. Amino acid sequence: CASSSREDDEQYF.